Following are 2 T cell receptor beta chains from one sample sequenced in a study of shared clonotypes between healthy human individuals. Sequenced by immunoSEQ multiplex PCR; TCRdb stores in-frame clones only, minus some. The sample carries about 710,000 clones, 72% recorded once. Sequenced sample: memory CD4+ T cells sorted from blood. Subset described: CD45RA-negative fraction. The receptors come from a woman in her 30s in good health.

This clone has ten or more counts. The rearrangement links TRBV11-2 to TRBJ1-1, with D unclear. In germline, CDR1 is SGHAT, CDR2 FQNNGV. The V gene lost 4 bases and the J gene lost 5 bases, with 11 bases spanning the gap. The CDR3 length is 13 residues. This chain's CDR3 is CASSSATWTEAFF. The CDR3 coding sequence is TGTGCCAGCAGCTCGGCTACGTGGACTGAAGCTTTCTTT.

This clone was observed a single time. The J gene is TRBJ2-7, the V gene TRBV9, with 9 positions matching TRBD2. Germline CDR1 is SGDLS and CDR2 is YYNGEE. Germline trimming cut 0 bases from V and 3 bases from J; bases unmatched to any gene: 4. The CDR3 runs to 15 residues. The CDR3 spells CASSVGTSDGYEQYF. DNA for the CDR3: TGTGCCAGCAGCGTAGGGACTAGCGATGGCTACGAGCAGTACTTC. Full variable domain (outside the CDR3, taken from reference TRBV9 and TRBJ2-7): DSGVTQTPKHLITATGQRVTLRCSPRSGDLSVYWYQQSLDQGLQFLIQYYNGEERAKGNILERFSAQQFPDLHSELNLSSLELGDSALYFCASSVGTSDGYEQYFGPGTRLTVT.